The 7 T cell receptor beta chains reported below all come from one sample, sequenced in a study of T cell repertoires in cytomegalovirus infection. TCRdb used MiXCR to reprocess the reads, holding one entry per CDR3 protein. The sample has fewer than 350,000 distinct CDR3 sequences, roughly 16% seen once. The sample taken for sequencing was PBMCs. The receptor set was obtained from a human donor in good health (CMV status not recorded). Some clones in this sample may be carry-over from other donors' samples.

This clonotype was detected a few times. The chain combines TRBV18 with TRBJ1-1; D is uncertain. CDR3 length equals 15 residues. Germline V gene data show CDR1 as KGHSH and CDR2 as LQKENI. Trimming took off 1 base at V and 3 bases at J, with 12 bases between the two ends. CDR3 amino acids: CASSPRTAMDTEAFF. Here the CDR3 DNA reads TGTGCCAGCTCACCACGGACCGCCATGGACACTGAAGCTTTCTTT.

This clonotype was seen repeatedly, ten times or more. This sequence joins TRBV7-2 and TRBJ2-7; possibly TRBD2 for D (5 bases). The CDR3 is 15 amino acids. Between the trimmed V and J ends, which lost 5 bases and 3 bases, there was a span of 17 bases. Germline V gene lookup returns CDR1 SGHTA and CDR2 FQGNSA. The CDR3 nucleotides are TGTGCCAGCAGCGCGACCCGACTACGAGGCTACGAGCAGTACTTC. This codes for CASSATRLRGYEQYF.

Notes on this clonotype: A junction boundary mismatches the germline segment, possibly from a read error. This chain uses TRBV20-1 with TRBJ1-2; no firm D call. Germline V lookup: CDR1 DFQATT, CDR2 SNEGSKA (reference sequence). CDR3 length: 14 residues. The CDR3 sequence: CSARGGPSREAPCF. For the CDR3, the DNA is TGCAGTGCTAGAGGTGGCCCTTCAAGGGAAGCACCCTGCTTC.

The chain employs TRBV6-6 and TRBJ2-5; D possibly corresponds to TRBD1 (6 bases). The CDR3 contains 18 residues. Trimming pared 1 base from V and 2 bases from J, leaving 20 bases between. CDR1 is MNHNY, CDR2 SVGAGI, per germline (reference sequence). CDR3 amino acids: CASSYFHLDSYSQETQYF. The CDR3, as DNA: TGTGCCAGCAGTTACTTCCATCTGGACAGTTACTCTCAAGAGACCCAGTACTTC.

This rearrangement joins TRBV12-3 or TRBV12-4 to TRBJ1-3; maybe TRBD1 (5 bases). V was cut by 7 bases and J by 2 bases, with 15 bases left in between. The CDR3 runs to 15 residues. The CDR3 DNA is TGTGCCAGCACCCCAGCGGGGGGAACTGGAAACACCATATATTTT. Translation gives CASTPAGGTGNTIYF.

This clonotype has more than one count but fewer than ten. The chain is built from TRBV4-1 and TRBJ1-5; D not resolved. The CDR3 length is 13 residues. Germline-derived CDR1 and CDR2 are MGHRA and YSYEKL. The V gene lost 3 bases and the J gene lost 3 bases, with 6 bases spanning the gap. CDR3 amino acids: CASSHPANQPQHF. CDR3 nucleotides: TGCGCCAGCAGCCACCCAGCCAATCAGCCCCAGCATTTT.

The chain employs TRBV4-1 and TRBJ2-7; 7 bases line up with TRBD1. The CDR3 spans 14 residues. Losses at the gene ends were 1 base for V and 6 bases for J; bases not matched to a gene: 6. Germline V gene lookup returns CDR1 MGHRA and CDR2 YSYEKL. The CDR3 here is CASSQGQGSGEQYF. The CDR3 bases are TGCGCCAGCAGCCAAGGACAGGGTTCCGGCGAGCAGTACTTC.